This T cell receptor (beta chain) was identified during a study of regulatory T cells in long-lasting Graves disease. The germline CDR1 and CDR2 sequences are LNHNV and YYDKDF (reference sequence). V lost 5 bases and J 9 bases, leaving 16 bases between the germline ends. The CDR3 is made up of 13 amino acids. iRepertoire HTBI primers and Arm-PCR of CDR3 regions built TCR beta libraries. Via MiXCR, TCRdb re-called the multiplex PCR reads, giving one row per CDR3 protein. Of hundreds of thousands of distinct CDR3 sequences listed, approximately 16% were seen once; the top ten hold roughly 30%. The time point was: newly diagnosed GD, antithyroid drugs for less than 3 months. From PBMCs, RNA was extracted and then used to make the TCR library. Overall study findings and caveats: Persistent disease showed a preference for TRBV28, TRBJ1-2 and TRBJ2-5.

This clonotype was detected many times. What it recognizes is unknown. These data also formed part of another study, on T cells in Graves' hyperthyroidism and ophthalmopathy. That study adds: Uncontrolled infection, other autoimmune disease, pregnancy and lactation each barred patients from inclusion. RT-PCR in the first round (using the HTBI primer set) targeted the TCR CDR3. Stable hyperthyroidism and ophthalmopathy were separated using 13 V-J signatures.

This chain uses TRBV15 with TRBJ2-5; D is perhaps TRBD2 (7 bases). This TCR derives from a man aged 40-50 years with Graves disease. Sequences were derived from peripheral blood mononuclear cells (PBMCs), sampled at new diagnosis, from a patient treated with antithyroid drugs. CDR3 sequence: CATSFGGPEAQYF. The DNA of the CDR3 is TGTGCCACCAGCTTCGGGGGGCCCGAGGCCCAGTACTTC.